The 27 T cell receptor beta chains below all came from one sample that was sequenced in a study of response to subunit inactivated influenza vaccine. TCRdb reanalysed the RT-PCR reads using MiXCR and keeps one entry per CDR3 protein. The sample has roughly 790,000 distinct CDR3 sequences, 21% seen once. This sample comprised PBMCs from blood, obtained 5 days after vaccination. These receptors originate from a man aged 50-59 years who received an inactivated influenza vaccine.

This clonotype has only one observation. The V gene is TRBV20-1, the J gene TRBJ2-7; 8 positions match TRBD2. Germline-derived CDR1 and CDR2 are DFQATT and SNEGSKA (reference sequence). The V segment lost 3 bases and the J segment 6 bases; nucleotides outside the gene matches: 13. This CDR3 comprises 15 residues. CDR3: CSARSPRLAGTEQYF. As DNA, the CDR3 is TGCAGTGCTAGGTCGCCCCGCCTAGCGGGTACCGAGCAGTACTTC.

V gene TRBV9 combines with J gene TRBJ2-7; D is ambiguous. The V gene's germline CDR1 is SGDLS and CDR2 YYNGEE. Between the trimmed V and J ends, which lost 0 bases and 2 bases, there was a span of 12 bases. CDR3 size: 15 residues. CDR3 region: CASSVGQQTTYEQYF. In DNA, the CDR3 is TGTGCCAGCAGCGTAGGCCAGCAGACGACCTACGAGCAGTACTTC.

This clonotype was seen more than once but under ten times. This rearrangement joins TRBV29-1 to TRBJ2-2, with 9 positions matching TRBD1. V was pared by 6 bases and J by 0 bases, with 2 bases of the junction left unmatched. Germline assignment: CDR1 SQVTM and CDR2 ANQGSEA. The CDR3 runs 14 residues. This CDR3 is CSVGQGPNTGELFF. The CDR3 nucleotides read TGCAGCGTAGGACAGGGGCCGAACACCGGGGAGCTGTTTTTT.

The chain is built from TRBV4-1 and TRBJ2-2; a weak D match, TRBD2 (7 bases). The CDR3 spans 18 residues. V was cut by 1 base and J by 2 bases, with 17 bases left in between. From germline, CDR1 is MGHRA and CDR2 YSYEKL. The CDR3 protein is CASSQGFVGGTNTGELFF. The CDR3 DNA is TGCGCCAGCAGCCAAGGGTTTGTCGGGGGGACAAACACCGGGGAGCTGTTTTTT.

This clonotype was detected many times. The CDR3 DNA sequence: TGCGCCAGCAGCTCCCCCGGGACAGGCGATGAAAAACTGTTTTTT. This gives the protein CASSSPGTGDEKLFF. The chain couples TRBV5-1 to TRBJ1-4, with 8 bases identical to TRBD1. Germline V gene sequence: CDR1 SGHRS, CDR2 YFSETQ. V shed 3 bases, J shed 6 bases, and the junction held 7 bases outside the gene matches. The CDR3 covers 15 residues. Supplemented by reference TRBV5-1 and TRBJ1-4, the full variable domain reads KAGVTQTPRYLIKTRGQQVTLSCSPISGHRSVSWYQQTPGQGLQFLFEYFSETQRNKGNFPGRFSGRQFSNSRSEMNVSTLELGDSALYLCASSSPGTGDEKLFFGSGTQLSVL.

This clonotype was found a few times. Because the CDR3's place on the DNA is in doubt, the DNA is left out and the CDR3 is given as listed by TCRdb. V is TRBV12-3 or TRBV12-4 and J is TRBJ2-5; the D call TRBD1 from the table was never checked on the DNA. A total of 13 residues make up the CDR3, ends included. The CDR3 spells CASSTSGEETQYF.

The chain couples TRBV7-9 to TRBJ2-3; TRBD2 matches 10 bases. Germline CDR1 reads SEHNR; CDR2 reads FQNEAQ (reference sequence). After removal of 7 bases from V and 2 bases from J, the junction contained 6 bases not matched to a gene. CDR3 size: 15 residues. The CDR3 spells CASMQGLATTDTQYF. The CDR3 DNA reads TGTGCCAGCATGCAGGGACTAGCGACCACAGATACGCAGTATTTT.

The chain uses TRBV4-2 and TRBJ1-1; D not resolved. The V end lost 0 bases, the J end lost 3 bases, and 11 bases lay between the germline ends. From germline, CDR1 is LGHNA and CDR2 YNFKEQ. The CDR3 runs to 15 residues. Written as DNA, the CDR3 is TGTGCCAGCAGCCAAGATAGCGGGGTGTACACTGAAGCTTTCTTT. This gives the protein CASSQDSGVYTEAFF.

This clonotype came up a few times. The V and J genes are TRBV20-1 and TRBJ2-7, with a possible D match to TRBD2 (6 bases). Trimming shortened V by 6 bases and J by 2 bases, and 17 bases separated the two germline ends. CDR1 and CDR2 from the germline V gene are DFQATT and SNEGSKA (reference sequence). The CDR3 contains 14 residues. The CDR3 loop is CSATQRRDPYEQYF. CDR3 in DNA: TGCAGTGCCACACAGCGGAGGGACCCCTACGAGCAGTACTTC.

This clonotype showed up just a few times. V gene TRBV5-1 combines with J gene TRBJ2-3, with D maybe TRBD2 (6 bases). This CDR3 spans 15 amino acids. Deletions cut 0 bases from V and 5 bases from J, with 13 bases between. Germline V lookup: CDR1 SGHRS, CDR2 YFSETQ. DNA for the CDR3: TGCGCCAGCAGCTTGGTTGCGGGGAGAGGAGATACGCAGTATTTT. It yields the protein CASSLVAGRGDTQYF. Based on the CDR3 plus reference TRBV5-1 and TRBJ2-3, the full variable domain is KAGVTQTPRYLIKTRGQQVTLSCSPISGHRSVSWYQQTPGQGLQFLFEYFSETQRNKGNFPGRFSGRQFSNSRSEMNVSTLELGDSALYLCASSLVAGRGDTQYFGPGTRLTVL.

The rearrangement links TRBV27 to TRBJ1-2; 9 bases match TRBD1. The CDR3 extends over 17 amino acids. Germline V gene lookup returns CDR1 MNHEY and CDR2 SMNVEV (reference sequence). Trimming at V came to 0 bases and at J to 2 bases, leaving 7 bases not matched to a gene. CDR3 DNA: TGTGCCAGCAGTTTATCGGGCATACAGGGGGCCAACTATGGCTACACCTTC. Translating gives CASSLSGIQGANYGYTF.

This sequence joins TRBV3-1 and TRBJ2-1; 7 bases fit TRBD2. The V and J ends lost 0 bases and 2 bases, in that order; junction bases with no gene match: 4. This CDR3 is 16 amino acids long. CDR1 LGHDT and CDR2 YNNKEL come from the germline V gene (reference sequence). Here the CDR3 reads CASSQDSAGAYNEQFF. The DNA for the CDR3 is TGTGCCAGCAGCCAAGATTCGGCGGGGGCCTACAATGAGCAGTTCTTC.

V and J are TRBV7-9 and TRBJ2-5; D is perhaps TRBD2 (5 bases). Germline CDR1 reads SEHNR; CDR2 reads FQNEAQ (reference sequence). The length of the CDR3 is 14 residues. Trimming stripped 4 bases from V and 7 bases from J, with 16 bases between. CDR3 sequence reads: CASSSLKGEGTQYF. CDR3 coding DNA: TGTGCCAGCAGCTCCCTTAAGGGAGAGGGGACCCAGTACTTC.

The J gene is TRBJ2-7, the V gene TRBV29-1; a possible D gene is TRBD1 (6 bases). The V end lost 5 bases, the J end lost 3 bases, and 17 bases lay between the germline ends. Germline CDR1 is SQVTM and CDR2 is ANQGSEA. This CDR3 contains 14 residues. Here the CDR3 reads CSVTPGESSYEQYF. The DNA for the CDR3 is TGCAGCGTTACCCCAGGGGAAAGCAGCTACGAGCAGTACTTC.

There are a few counts of this clonotype. The rearrangement uses TRBV4-3 and TRBJ2-7; D unclear. V lost 4 bases, J lost 3 bases, and 10 bases lay in between. The CDR3 length is 13 residues. The germline V gene has CDR1 LGHNA and CDR2 YSLEER. Written as DNA, the CDR3 is TGCGCCAGCAGCCCGAGCCCCTTCTACGAGCAGTACTTC. Residues: CASSPSPFYEQYF.

The chain has TRBV20-1 and TRBJ2-5; maybe TRBD2 (6 bases). Trimming removed 2 bases from V and 1 base from J, with 20 bases in between. Germline CDR1 DFQATT, CDR2 SNEGSKA (reference sequence). CDR3 length: 17 residues. CDR3 loop: CSARPTLARTPQETQYF. The CDR3, as DNA: TGCAGTGCTAGACCTACTCTAGCGAGGACGCCCCAAGAGACCCAGTACTTC.

This rearrangement joins TRBV7-2 to TRBJ2-7, with D unclear. The CDR3 length is 15 residues. V lost 5 bases and J lost 0, with 14 bases in between. CDR1 and CDR2 (germline): SGHTA, FQGNSA. This chain's CDR3 is CASSPSSLPSYEQYF. Here the CDR3 DNA reads TGTGCCAGCAGCCCCTCCTCGTTACCCTCCTACGAGCAGTACTTC.

This clonotype was seen a handful of times. The chain has TRBV29-1 and TRBJ1-5; the D is unclear. The CDR3 is made up of 12 amino acids. Trimming took off 7 bases at V and 6 bases at J, with 13 bases between the two ends. The germline CDR1 and CDR2 sequences are SQVTM and ANQGSEA. CDR3 bases: TGCAGCGCCGCCGTTCGGGGTCAGCCCCAGCATTTT. It codes for CSAAVRGQPQHF.

J is TRBJ2-1 and V is TRBV12-3 or TRBV12-4; D is undetermined. Deletions cut 6 bases from V and 4 bases from J, with 22 bases between. The CDR3 contains 17 residues. The CDR3 DNA is TGTGCCAGCAGAGTAACAGCTGCCGTTGGCCTTTACAATGAGCAGTTCTTC. The encoded protein is CASRVTAAVGLYNEQFF.

This chain joins TRBV27 and TRBJ2-1, with unresolved D. Trimming left V 1 base short and J 9 bases short, with 16 bases between. The CDR3 contains 15 residues. Germline lookup yields CDR1 MNHEY and CDR2 SMNVEV (reference sequence). CDR3 in amino acids: CASSLLGPSGGEQFF. CDR3 sequence (DNA): TGTGCCAGCAGTTTATTGGGCCCCTCCGGCGGTGAGCAGTTCTTC.

This chain links TRBV7-8 with TRBJ2-1; D not resolved. The CDR3 runs 14 residues. Germline V lookup: CDR1 SGHVS, CDR2 FQNEAQ. Trimming pared 5 bases from V and 2 bases from J, leaving 10 bases between. Here the CDR3 DNA reads TGTGCCAGCAGCGACTTTAACACCTACAATGAGCAGTTCTTC. The encoded protein is CASSDFNTYNEQFF. The variable domain in full, with the rest retrieved from reference TRBV7-8 and TRBJ2-1, is GAGVSQSPRYKVAKRGQDVALRCDPISGHVSLFWYQQALGQGPEFLTYFQNEAQLDKSGLPSDRFFAERPEGSVSTLKIQRTQQEDSAVYLCASSDFNTYNEQFFGPGTRLTVL.

This clonotype was seen only a few times. CDR3 nucleotides: TGTGCCAGCAGCGAAATAGCGGGAGACTCCTACGAGCAGTACTTC. It translates to CASSEIAGDSYEQYF. V and J are TRBV7-6 and TRBJ2-7; 9 bases are shared with TRBD2. V shed 5 bases, J shed 0 bases, and the junction held 5 bases outside the gene matches. CDR1 SGHVS and CDR2 FNYEAQ come from the germline V gene. This CDR3 spans 15 amino acids.

Notes on this clonotype: A read error is possible here, since a much larger clone lies one base away. CDR3 bases: TGTGCCAGCAGTGAAACGGGTGAAAAACTGTTTTTT. It is translated as CASSETGEKLFF. The J gene is TRBJ1-4, the V gene TRBV2; D is ambiguous. Germline loops: CDR1 SNHLY, CDR2 FYNNEI. Deletions cut 2 bases from V and 7 bases from J, with 5 bases between. The CDR3 runs 12 residues.

A few counts support this clonotype. The chain joins TRBV9 to TRBJ2-7; D may be TRBD1 (5 bases). The CDR3 totals 17 residues. CDR1 SGDLS and CDR2 YYNGEE come from the germline V gene. The ends were cut back, 2 bases at V and 0 bases at J, with 18 bases in the middle. CDR3 nucleotide sequence: TGTGCCAGCAGCGTGAGGAGACAGCGCTCTAGCTCCTACGAGCAGTACTTC. Translation gives CASSVRRQRSSSYEQYF.

To note about this clonotype: A read error may be the cause here, since a much bigger clone is one base away. The rearrangement joins TRBV5-1 to TRBJ2-3; weak D call: TRBD1 (5 bases). Trimming took off 2 bases at V and 2 bases at J, with 12 bases between the two ends. The CDR3 sequence is 15 residues long. CDR1 is SGHRS and CDR2 is YFSETQ in the germline V gene. The CDR3 bases are TGCGCCAGCAGCTTAGGGCACAGGATCACAGATACGCAGTATTTT. It codes for CASSLGHRITDTQYF.

This chain uses TRBV4-2 with TRBJ2-3, with D tentatively TRBD2 (6 bases). V was pared by 0 bases and J by 5 bases, with 12 bases between. Germline loops: CDR1 LGHNA, CDR2 YNFKEQ. The CDR3 consists of 15 residues. CDR3 region: CASSQDSMEGDTQYF. The DNA for the CDR3 is TGTGCCAGCAGCCAAGATTCCATGGAGGGAGATACGCAGTATTTT.

A few counts support this clonotype. The V gene is TRBV6-5, the J gene TRBJ2-1; 7 positions agree with TRBD2. V lost 2 bases and J lost 4; bases outside the gene matches: 5. Germline CDR1 MNHEY, CDR2 SVGAGI. This CDR3 region has 15 residues. The CDR3 protein is CASSYELAPYNEQFF. The CDR3 DNA sequence: TGTGCCAGCAGTTACGAACTAGCGCCTTACAATGAGCAGTTCTTC.